This T cell receptor (beta chain) originates from a study of cytomegalovirus exposure and HLA in healthy donors. Study-wide points: When analyzed later, a missense DCLRE1C variant was found to be linked to TCR beta V- and J-gene trimming. A likely sequencing artifact accounted for one observed cluster of highly shared sequence variants. CMV serostatus was the sole immune exposure information available. More clonal expansion characterized HLA-associated TCR beta chains than equally common others in a later analysis.

The CDR3 runs to 12 residues. Trimming took off 3 bases at V and 5 bases at J, with 10 bases between the two ends. CDR1 and CDR2 (germline): SQVTM, ANQGSEA. The PCR was carried out with 60 Vbeta primers and 13 Jbeta primers. The table came from immunoSEQ multiplex PCR; TCRdb's copy has only in-frame clones and leaves some out. There are some 99,000 clones in the sample; about four fifths occur only once, and about 2% lies in the top ten. Remarks on this clone: Antigen specificity is unknown.

V is TRBV29-1 and J is TRBJ2-5, with D perhaps matching TRBD1 (7 bases). The sample consisted of PBMCs. This receptor was taken from a woman aged 25 to 39 in good health and CMV-seronegative. The CDR3 loop reads CSVDRGDETQYF. For the CDR3, the DNA is TGCAGCGTTGACAGGGGGGACGAGACCCAGTACTTC.